This T cell receptor beta chain derives from a study of vaccination and CD4 T cells after COVID-19. Sequencing of the DNA from cultured CD4+ T cells was carried out with the Oncomine TCR Beta short-read assay. Each CDR3 protein is one row after TCRdb ran MiXCR on the PCR reads. Among over 20,000 distinct CDR3 sequences listed, nearly 50% were seen once. In the case of this clonotype: What it binds is unknown.

Germline-derived CDR1 and CDR2 are LNHNV and YYDKDF (reference sequence). V was clipped by 9 bases and J by 1 base, with 13 bases between them. The CDR3 contains 13 residues. Treatment denoted: roughly 10-day PBMC culture with coronavirus spike peptide pools or control peptides (ViraFEST assay). The clonotype was recovered from a human donor who had recovered from COVID-19. This sequence joins TRBV15 and TRBJ2-7, with D possibly called TRBD1 or TRBD2 (5 bases each). Sequenced input: CD4+ T cells from blood, cultured in vitro. The CDR3 protein is CATGRETSYEQYF. The CDR3, as DNA: TGTGCCACGGGCAGGGAGACGTCCTACGAGCAGTACTTC.